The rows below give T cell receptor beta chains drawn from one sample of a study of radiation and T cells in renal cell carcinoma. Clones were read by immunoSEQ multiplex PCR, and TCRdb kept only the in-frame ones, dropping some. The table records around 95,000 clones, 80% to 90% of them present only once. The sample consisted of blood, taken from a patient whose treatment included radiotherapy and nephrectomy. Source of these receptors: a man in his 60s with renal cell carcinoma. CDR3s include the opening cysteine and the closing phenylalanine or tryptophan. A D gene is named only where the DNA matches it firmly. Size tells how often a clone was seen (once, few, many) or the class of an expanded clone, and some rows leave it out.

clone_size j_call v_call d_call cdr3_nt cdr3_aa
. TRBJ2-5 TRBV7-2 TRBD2 TGTGCCAGCAGCTTAGCGGGCGGGAGGGGTAGGGAGACCCAGTACTTC CASSLAGGRGRETQYF
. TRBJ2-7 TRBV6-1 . TGTGCCAGCAGTGAAGACGAGTTATCTAGCTCCTACGAGCAGTACTTC CASSEDELSSSYEQYF
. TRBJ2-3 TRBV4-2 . TGTGCCAGCAGCCCGCGGGACTCCCGCGGAGATACGCAGTATTTT CASSPRDSRGDTQYF
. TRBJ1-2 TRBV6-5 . TGTGCCAGCAGTTACTCCTTAAGCTATGGCTACACCTTC CASSYSLSYGYTF
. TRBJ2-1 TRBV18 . TGTGCCAGCTCACCTCAGGGTACCTACAATGAGCAGTTCTTC CASSPQGTYNEQFF
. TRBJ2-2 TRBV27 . TGTGCCAGCAGTTTAAGGGACGTACTGAACACCGGGGAGCTGTTTTTT CASSLRDVLNTGELFF
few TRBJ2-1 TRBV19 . TGTGCCAGTAGTACAACAGGTTACAATGAGCAGTTCTTC CASSTTGYNEQFF
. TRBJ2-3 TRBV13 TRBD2 TGTGCCAGCAGGGACGTGAGCGGGAGGGCCCCAGATACGCAGTATTTT CASRDVSGRAPDTQYF
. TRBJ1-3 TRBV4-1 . TGCGCCAGCAGCCAAGGCACAGGCATAACCTCTGGAAACACCATATATTTT CASSQGTGITSGNTIYF
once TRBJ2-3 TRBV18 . TGTGCCAGCTCACCGTTACAGAGTACAGATACGCAGTATTTT CASSPLQSTDTQYF
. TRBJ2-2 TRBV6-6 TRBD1 TGTGCCAGCAGTAGCACAGGGGCGGCTGCCGGGGAGCTGTTTTTT CASSSTGAAAGELFF
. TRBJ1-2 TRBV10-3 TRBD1 TGTGCCATTTCCGACAGGGTGGGAAATGGCTACACCTTC CAISDRVGNGYTF
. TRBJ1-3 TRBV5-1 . TGCGCCAGCAGCTTGGGACAGGTAGACTCTGGAAACACCATATATTTT CASSLGQVDSGNTIYF
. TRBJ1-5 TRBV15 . TGTGCCACCAGCAGAGCCTATAGCAATCAGCCCCAGCATTTT CATSRAYSNQPQHF
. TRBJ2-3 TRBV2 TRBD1 TGTGCCAGCAATCCGGGACAGTACACAGATACGCAGTATTTT CASNPGQYTDTQYF
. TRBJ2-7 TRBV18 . TGTGCCAGCTCGACTACAGGTTCGAGCTCCTACGAGCAGTACTTC CASSTTGSSSYEQYF
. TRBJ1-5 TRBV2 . TGTGCCAGCAGCGGACAGATCAGCAATCAGCCCCAGCATTTT CASSGQISNQPQHF
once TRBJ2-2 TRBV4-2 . TGTGCCAGCAGCCAAGTTCGCGCGAACACCGGGGAGCTGTTTTTT CASSQVRANTGELFF
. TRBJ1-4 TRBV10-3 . TGTGCCATCAGTGAGCCCGCGGGAGGTGGACCCCCTAAACTGTTTTTT CAISEPAGGGPPKLFF
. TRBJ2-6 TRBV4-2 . TGTGCCAGCAGCCAAGTTCTGGGCTCTGGGGCCAACGTCCTGACTTTC CASSQVLGSGANVLTF
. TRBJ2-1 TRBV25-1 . TGTGCCAGCAGTGCCGGGACGGAGCAGTTCTTC CASSAGTEQFF
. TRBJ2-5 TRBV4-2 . TGTGCCAGCAGCCAAGAAAATCCCCGGGGGGAGACCCAGTACTTC CASSQENPRGETQYF
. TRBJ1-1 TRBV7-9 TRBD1 TGTGCCAGCAGCTCAACAACAACAGGGGTTATGAACACTGAAGCTTTCTTT CASSSTTTGVMNTEAFF
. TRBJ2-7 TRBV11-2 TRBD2 TGTGCCAGCAGCTTAGGGCCTGCGGGAGGGGGCTACGAGCAGTACTTC CASSLGPAGGGYEQYF
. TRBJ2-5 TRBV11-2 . TGTGCCAGCAGCTTAGATTATGTGACCCAGTACTTC CASSLDYVTQYF
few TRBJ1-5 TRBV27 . TGTGCCAGCAGTTCACAGGGAAGTTGGCAGCCCCAGCATTTT CASSSQGSWQPQHF
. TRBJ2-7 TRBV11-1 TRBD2 TGTGCCAGCAGCCGGACTAGCGGAAACTACGAGCAGTACTTC CASSRTSGNYEQYF
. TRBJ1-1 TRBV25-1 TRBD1 TGTGCCAGCAGTGAATACCGGGACAGTAAAGCTTTCTTT CASSEYRDSKAFF
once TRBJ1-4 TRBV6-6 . TGTGCCAGCAGGGGAGCCGTCGGGTATGAAAAACTGTTTTTT CASRGAVGYEKLFF
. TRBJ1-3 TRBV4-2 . TGTGCCAGCAGCCAAGCGAGGTCTGCTGGAAACACCATATATTTT CASSQARSAGNTIYF
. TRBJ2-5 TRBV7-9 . TGTGCCAGCAGCTTAGTAAGGAAAGGAGAGACCCAGTACTTC CASSLVRKGETQYF
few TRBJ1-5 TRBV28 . TGTGCCAGCCTTATTAATCAATGGGGCAATCAGCCCCAGCATTTT CASLINQWGNQPQHF
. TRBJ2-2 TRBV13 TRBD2 TGTGCCAGCAGACAAACGTGGTGGGGTCGGGAGGCGAACACCGGGGAGCTGTTTTTT CASRQTWWGREANTGELFF
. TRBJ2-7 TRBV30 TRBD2 TGTGCCTGGAGGGGACTAGCGGAGCAGTACTTC CAWRGLAEQYF
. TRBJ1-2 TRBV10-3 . TGTGCCATCAGCGCCGGGACACCGATGCTCTATGGCTACACCTTC CAISAGTPMLYGYTF
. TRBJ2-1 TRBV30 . TGTGCCTGGAGTCCCCGGTGGGTAGAGCAGTTCTTC CAWSPRWVEQFF
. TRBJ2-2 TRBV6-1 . TGTGCCAGCAGTGAAGGGGAAAACGGGGAGCTGTTTTTT CASSEGENGELFF
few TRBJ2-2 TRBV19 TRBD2 TGTGCCAGTAATCGGGCTAGCGGGGGAACCGGGGAGCTGTTTTTT CASNRASGGTGELFF
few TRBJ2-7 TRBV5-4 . TGTGCCAGCAGCTTGGACGGGAGCCGAACCTACGAGCAGTACTTC CASSLDGSRTYEQYF
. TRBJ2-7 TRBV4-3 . TGCGCCAGCAGCCAAGGCGGTACAGCCGAGCAGTACTTC CASSQGGTAEQYF
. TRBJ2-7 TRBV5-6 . TGTGCCAGCAGCTTTGTTAGCCCCCACGAGCAGTACTTC CASSFVSPHEQYF
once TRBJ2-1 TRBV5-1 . TGCGCCAGCAGCTTGCTCCAGCGGAGCTCCTACAATGAGCAGTTCTTC CASSLLQRSSYNEQFF
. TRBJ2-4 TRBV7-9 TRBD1 TGTGCCAGCAGCTTAGGACTCCGGGACAGGGACAAAAACATTCAGTACTTC CASSLGLRDRDKNIQYF
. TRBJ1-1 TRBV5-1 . TGCGCCAGCAGCTTGTTAGTTCAGGAACCCCACACTGAAGCTTTCTTT CASSLLVQEPHTEAFF
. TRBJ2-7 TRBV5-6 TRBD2 TGTGCCAGCAGCTTGGAGACTAGCGTGTCGGAGCAGTACTTC CASSLETSVSEQYF
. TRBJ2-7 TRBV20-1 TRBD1 TGCACCCCAGGGACAGCCTACGAGCAGTACTTC CTPGTAYEQYF
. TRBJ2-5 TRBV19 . TGTGCCAGTAGTACCAAGACAGGCGGGGAGACCCAGTACTTC CASSTKTGGETQYF
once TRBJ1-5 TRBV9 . TGTGCCAGCAACCAGGGTGGGTCGGTTAATCAGCCCCAGCATTTT CASNQGGSVNQPQHF
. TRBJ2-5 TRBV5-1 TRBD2 TGCGCCAGCAGCACCCGGGCGGGACTACAAGAGACCCAGTACTTC CASSTRAGLQETQYF
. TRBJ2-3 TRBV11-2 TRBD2 TGTGCCAGCAGCTCCACTAGCGGGAGCGATACGCAGTATTTT CASSSTSGSDTQYF
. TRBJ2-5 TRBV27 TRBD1 TGTGCCAGCAGCCCCTCAATCGGGACAGAACAAGAGACCCAGTACTTC CASSPSIGTEQETQYF